These 21 T cell receptor beta chains share one sample of origin, sequenced in a study of blood T cell repertoires in COVID-19. The repertoire was sequenced with immunoSEQ multiplex PCR; TCRdb's copy has only in-frame clones and lacks some. The table lists approximately 200,000 clones, around 89% of them singletons, with about 1.3% in the top ten. Sequences were obtained from PBMCs or T cells enriched from blood (not recorded which). These receptors came from a man aged 25 to 40 who had recovered from COVID-19.

The chain employs TRBV7-2 and TRBJ2-1; TRBD2 matches 10 bases. The CDR3 has 15 amino acids. Germline values: CDR1 SGHTA, CDR2 FQGNSA. Trimming removed 5 bases from V and 8 bases from J; junction bases left unmatched: 9. The CDR3 sequence: CASSPLAGVNHEQFF. The DNA of the CDR3 is TGTGCCAGCAGCCCTCTAGCGGGAGTCAATCATGAGCAGTTCTTC.

This clone has just one count. The chain has TRBV19 and TRBJ1-5; D is unresolved. Germline CDR1 is LNHDA and CDR2 is SQIVND (reference sequence). This CDR3 is 14 amino acids long. V was cut by 5 bases and J by 3 bases, with 11 bases left in between. In DNA form, the CDR3 reads TGTGCCAGTAGTTCTCGGGATCCCAATCAGCCCCAGCATTTT. Its translation is CASSSRDPNQPQHF. Complete variable domain (other parts from reference TRBV19 and TRBJ1-5): DGGITQSPKYLFRKEGQNVTLSCEQNLNHDAMYWYRQDPGQGLRLIYYSQIVNDFQKGDIAEGYSVSREKKESFPLTVTSAQKNPTAFYLCASSSRDPNQPQHFGDGTRLSIL.

The chain is built from TRBV4-1 and TRBJ1-4; TRBD1 matches at 9 bases. CDR3 length: 18 amino acids. The germline gives CDR1 MGHRA, CDR2 YSYEKL. Trimming removed 0 bases from V and 7 bases from J; junction bases left unmatched: 12. As DNA, the CDR3 is TGCGCCAGCAGCCAAGATCCCCCCGCGACAGGGGGGTTTGAAAAACTGTTTTTT. This gives the protein CASSQDPPATGGFEKLFF.

The V call is TRBV11-2, the J call TRBJ2-1, with 10 bases fitting TRBD1. CDR1 and CDR2 from the germline V gene are SGHAT and FQNNGV. The CDR3 totals 14 residues. Germline trimming cut 5 bases from V and 8 bases from J; bases unmatched to any gene: 6. The CDR3 spells CASSNDRGPYEQFF. CDR3 DNA: TGTGCCAGCAGCAACGACAGGGGGCCCTATGAGCAGTTCTTC.

The chain recombines TRBV29-1 with TRBJ1-2; 7 positions agree with TRBD1. The CDR3 length is 15 residues. V was pared by 0 bases and J by 2 bases, with 6 bases of the junction left unmatched. In germline, CDR1 is SQVTM, CDR2 ANQGSEA. Written as DNA, the CDR3 is TGCAGCGTTGAAGATTGGGACAGTTTCAACTATGGCTACACCTTC. Amino acids: CSVEDWDSFNYGYTF.

V usage is TRBV19 and J usage is TRBJ1-2; no definite D call. Germline CDR1 LNHDA, CDR2 SQIVND (reference sequence). Trimming shortened V by 3 bases and J by 3 bases, and 8 bases separated the two germline ends. The CDR3 covers 13 residues. CDR3 DNA sequence: TGTGCCAGTAGTATCAACGCGTACTATGGCTACACCTTC. This gives the protein CASSINAYYGYTF. Combining the CDR3 with reference TRBV19 and TRBJ1-2 gives the whole variable domain DGGITQSPKYLFRKEGQNVTLSCEQNLNHDAMYWYRQDPGQGLRLIYYSQIVNDFQKGDIAEGYSVSREKKESFPLTVTSAQKNPTAFYLCASSINAYYGYTFGSGTRLTVV.

The chain couples TRBV25-1 to TRBJ2-7; tentatively, D is TRBD2 (5 bases). The germline CDR1 and CDR2 sequences are MGHDK and SYGVNS. Trimming pared 4 bases from V and 7 bases from J, leaving 11 bases between. This CDR3 spans 12 amino acids. CDR3 loop: CASSGWGEEQYF. In DNA form, the CDR3 reads TGTGCCAGCAGTGGTTGGGGAGAAGAGCAGTACTTC.

The chain is built from TRBV7-2 and TRBJ2-1; possible D gene TRBD2, 5 bases. The CDR3 covers 16 residues. V gave up 7 bases and J gave up 0 bases, with 16 bases separating them. In germline, CDR1 is SGHTA, CDR2 FQGNSA. CDR3 sequence reads: CASIISAASSYNEQFF. The CDR3 coding sequence is TGTGCCAGCATTATTAGCGCCGCGAGCTCCTACAATGAGCAGTTCTTC.

The chain employs TRBV6-4 and TRBJ1-1, with 8 bases fitting TRBD1. The CDR3 runs 14 residues. The V gene end was trimmed by 3 bases and the J gene end by 4 bases; junction bases not matched to a gene: 4. The germline V gene has CDR1 MRHNA and CDR2 SNTAGT. The CDR3: CASSETDRGTEAFF. Written as DNA, the CDR3 is TGTGCCAGCAGTGAGACCGACAGGGGCACTGAAGCTTTCTTT.

V usage is TRBV10-1 and J usage is TRBJ2-1, with TRBD2 identical over 8 bases. Germline V lookup: CDR1 WNHNN, CDR2 SYGVQD (reference sequence). The CDR3 is 12 residues long. V lost 8 bases, J lost 4 bases, and 1 base stayed unmatched. The CDR3 bases are TGCGCCAGCTCTAGCGGGTACAATGAGCAGTTCTTC. This gives the protein CASSSGYNEQFF.

This chain links TRBV28 with TRBJ1-1; a possible D gene is TRBD1 (5 bases). Per germline, CDR1 MDHEN and CDR2 SYDVKM. CDR3 length equals 16 residues. Trimming shortened V by 5 bases and J by 4 bases, and 20 bases separated the two germline ends. The CDR3 nucleotides read TGTGCCAGCAGTCCGCAAGGGGTAGGGTTCGGCACTGAAGCTTTCTTT. Its protein product is CASSPQGVGFGTEAFF.

This clone has a handful of counts. J is TRBJ1-1 and V is TRBV5-5; tentatively, D is TRBD1 (6 bases). CDR1 and CDR2 (germline): SGHKS, YYEKEE (reference sequence). The V and J ends lost 0 bases and 1 base respectively, with 10 bases between them. The CDR3 has 15 residues. CDR3 sequence (DNA): TGTGCCAGCAGCTTGGCGCTGGGGGCGAACACTGAAGCTTTCTTT. Translated: CASSLALGANTEAFF.

Notes on this clone: The sample contains more than one DNA sequence encoding this CDR3. J is TRBJ1-1 and V is TRBV18; a possible D gene is TRBD1 (6 bases). Trimming removed 3 bases from V and 1 base from J, with 9 bases in between. The germline CDR1 and CDR2 sequences are KGHSH and LQKENI. The CDR3 has 14 residues. This chain's CDR3 is CASSPSTGNTEAFF. In nucleotides, the CDR3 is TGTGCCAGCTCACCTTCGACAGGGAACACTGAAGCTTTCTTT.

The chain combines TRBV18 with TRBJ2-6; TRBD1 matches at 9 bases. The CDR3 contains 18 residues. Germline trimming cut 2 bases from V and 0 bases from J; bases unmatched to any gene: 5. The germline V gene encodes CDR1 KGHSH and CDR2 LQKENI. CDR3 region: CASSPLGQGGSGANVLTF. The CDR3, as DNA: TGTGCCAGCTCACCATTGGGACAGGGCGGCTCTGGGGCCAACGTCCTGACTTTC.

The rearrangement links TRBV24-1 to TRBJ1-5, with D perhaps TRBD1 (5 bases). Germline V gene lookup returns CDR1 KGHDR and CDR2 SFDVKD. V lost 9 bases and J 3 bases, leaving 20 bases between the germline ends. This CDR3 region has 16 residues. CDR3 residues: CATEPTRWGLNQPQHF. For the CDR3, the DNA is TGTGCCACCGAACCGACCCGATGGGGACTCAATCAGCCCCAGCATTTT.

V and J are TRBV10-1 and TRBJ2-5; 8 bases align to TRBD2. The V gene end was trimmed by 2 bases and the J gene end by 4 bases; junction bases not matched to a gene: 9. There are 16 residues in the CDR3. Germline loops: CDR1 WNHNN, CDR2 SYGVQD (reference sequence). CDR3 nucleotides: TGCGCCAGCAGTGAGAGGACTGGACTAGCCCGAGAGACCCAGTACTTC. This encodes CASSERTGLARETQYF.

This clone was picked up a small number of times. The V call is TRBV5-4, the J call TRBJ1-1; TRBD1 matches 9 bases. The V and J ends lost 3 bases and 1 base, in that order; junction bases with no gene match: 10. The CDR3 totals 17 residues. Per the germline V gene, CDR1 is SGHNT and CDR2 is YYREEE (reference sequence). CDR3 DNA sequence: TGTGCCAGCAGCTCGAAGGACAGGGGATACCAGAACACTGAAGCTTTCTTT. This codes for CASSSKDRGYQNTEAFF.

This rearrangement joins TRBV30 to TRBJ2-3; the match to TRBD2 covers 9 bases. The CDR3 runs to 13 residues. Looked up from germline, CDR1 is GTSNPN and CDR2 is SVGIG (reference sequence). The V and J ends lost 5 bases and 2 bases, in that order; junction bases with no gene match: 2. CDR3 DNA sequence: TGTGCCTGGGCTAGCGGGAACACAGATACGCAGTATTTT. It codes for CAWASGNTDTQYF.

The chain is built from TRBV6-5 and TRBJ1-1; 7 bases match TRBD1. J lost 4 bases, V lost 0 bases, and 5 bases had no gene match. The germline gives CDR1 MNHEY, CDR2 SVGAGI. The CDR3 has 15 residues. DNA of the CDR3: TGTGCCAGCAGTTACTCGGGCAGGGGGACCACTGAAGCTTTCTTT. It encodes CASSYSGRGTTEAFF.

V gene TRBV14 combines with J gene TRBJ2-2; 14 bases align to TRBD2. V dropped 10 bases and J dropped 4; count of bases not matched to a gene: 11. In germline, CDR1 is SGHDN, CDR2 FVKESK. The CDR3 is made up of 17 amino acids. CDR3 region: CATKGLAGARFTGELFF. The CDR3 DNA follows: TGTGCCACCAAGGGACTAGCGGGAGCCCGTTTCACCGGGGAGCTGTTTTTT.

The V call is TRBV6-5, the J call TRBJ1-2; 9 positions agree with TRBD1. The CDR3 has 16 residues. The V segment lost 2 bases and the J segment 5 bases; nucleotides outside the gene matches: 9. Germline V gene lookup returns CDR1 MNHEY and CDR2 SVGAGI. The CDR3 DNA is TGTGCCAGCAGTTACGCTTGGGACAGGGAGAATTATGGCTACACCTTC. Its protein product is CASSYAWDRENYGYTF.